The source of this TCR beta chain is a study of blood T cells in healthy people across ages. Using a J-beta primer mix together with a sample-barcoded 5' primer, a second PCR was run for about 6 to 11 cycles. Each CDR3 protein is one row after TCRdb ran MiXCR on the 5' RACE reads. The sample lists hundreds of thousands of distinct CDR3 sequences, 21% occurring once. On this clonotype itself: At one boundary the junction diverges from the germline segment, which might be a read error.

Germline CDR1 and CDR2: SQVTM and ANQGSEA. The length of the CDR3 is 13 residues. Sequenced material: blood. V gene TRBV29-1 combines with J gene TRBJ1-1; the D is unclear. This sequence originates from a man between 65 and 85 years old in good health. The CDR3 sequence: CSVYGPENTGAFF. The DNA of the CDR3 is TGCAGCGTTTACGGGCCCGAGAACACTGGAGCTTTCTTT.